These 10 T cell receptor beta chains were sequenced from one sample in a study of regulatory T cells in long-lasting Graves disease. The time point was: persistent/refractory GD, antithyroid drugs over 5 years with positive TRAb. RNA extracted from PBMCs served as the sequencing template. Library construction for TCR beta used iRepertoire HTBI primers and Arm-PCR of CDR3 regions. TCRdb passed the multiplex PCR reads through MiXCR, listing each CDR3 protein once. The sample includes about 460,000 distinct CDR3 sequences, approximately 22% of them seen just once. The material sequenced was peripheral blood mononuclear cells (PBMCs), taken when the disease was refractory, from a patient treated with antithyroid drugs. Receptor source: a female donor with Graves disease.

V usage is TRBV6-1 and J usage is TRBJ2-4; 8 bases are a match to TRBD2. The CDR3 extends over 14 amino acids. Germline trimming cut 8 bases from V and 1 base from J; bases unmatched to any gene: 4. CDR1 is MNHNS, CDR2 SASEGT, per germline. CDR3 coding DNA: TGTGCCAGCCCGGGGGGGGAGGCCAAAAACATTCAGTACTTC. Its protein is CASPGGEAKNIQYF.

This sequence joins TRBV9 and TRBJ2-4, with 7 positions matching TRBD2. Germline assignment: CDR1 SGDLS and CDR2 YYNGEE. The trim removed 5 bases at V and 0 bases at J, leaving 5 bases unmatched. CDR3 size: 15 residues. The CDR3 DNA reads as TGTGCCAGCAGTGAGGGAGGGCTAGCCAAAAACATTCAGTACTTC. It translates to CASSEGGLAKNIQYF.

This clonotype occurred a few times. CDR3 region: CATSRDQGAYTGELFF. The DNA for the CDR3 is TGTGCCACCAGCAGAGATCAGGGGGCATACACCGGGGAGCTGTTTTTT. The chain is built from TRBV15 and TRBJ2-2; 8 nucleotides line up with TRBD1. Trimming cost V 0 bases and J 3 bases; bases outside gene matches: 3. Germline CDR1 and CDR2: LNHNV and YYDKDF (reference sequence). The CDR3 has 16 amino acids.

This clonotype was found many times. This rearrangement joins TRBV12-3 or TRBV12-4 to TRBJ2-5; tentatively, D is TRBD1 (5 bases). Between the trimmed V and J ends, which lost 7 bases and 1 base, there was a span of 7 bases. The CDR3 loop spans 12 amino acids. CDR3 nucleotide sequence: TGTGCCAGCACCCAGGGCCAAGAGACCCAGTACTTC. Residues: CASTQGQETQYF.

V gene TRBV9 combines with J gene TRBJ2-5; 13 bases map to TRBD2. The CDR3 sequence is 15 residues long. The V gene end was trimmed by 3 bases and the J gene end by 5 bases; junction bases not matched to a gene: 4. Germline V CDR1 and CDR2: SGDLS, YYNGEE. CDR3 nucleotides: TGTGCCAGCAGCGCCACGGGACTAGCGGGGGAGACCCAGTACTTC. Amino acids: CASSATGLAGETQYF.

The sample holds a few counts of this clonotype. J is TRBJ1-2 and V is TRBV3-1, with D maybe TRBD1 (5 bases). V was cut by 1 base and J by 8 bases, with 11 bases left in between. This CDR3 is built from 13 residues. The germline gives CDR1 LGHDT, CDR2 YNNKEL (reference sequence). The CDR3 nucleotides are TGTGCCAGCAGCCAAGTAGGGGCCTGGGGCTACACCTTC. Encoded protein: CASSQVGAWGYTF. Drawing the rest from reference TRBV3-1 and TRBJ1-2, the complete variable domain is DTAVSQTPKYLVTQMGNDKSIKCEQNLGHDTMYWYKQDSKKFLKIMFSYNNKELIINETVPNRFSPKSPDKAHLNLHINSLELGDSAVYFCASSQVGAWGYTFGSGTRLTVV.

This clonotype was detected once. Just one base apart from a much larger clone, this may be a read error. This chain connects TRBV6-1 to TRBJ2-7, with D tentatively TRBD1 or TRBD2 (5 bases each). Per germline, CDR1 MNHNS and CDR2 SASEGT. Trimming shortened V by 3 bases and J by 2 bases, and 14 bases separated the two germline ends. The CDR3 consists of 15 residues. CDR3 in amino acids: CASSESGTATYEQYF. CDR3 nucleotide sequence: TGTGCCAGCAGTGAGTCCGGGACGGCAACCTACGAGCAGTACTTC.

This clonotype was counted at least ten times. The CDR3 DNA sequence: TGTGCCAGTAGTCTAATCATGGCGGATCGGGAAAAACTGTTTTTT. Amino acids: CASSLIMADREKLFF. The rearrangement links TRBV19 to TRBJ1-4, with no clear D. The CDR3 consists of 15 residues. Germline CDR1 LNHDA, CDR2 SQIVND (reference sequence). The V gene lost 5 bases and the J gene lost 8 bases, with 18 bases spanning the gap.

The rearrangement joins TRBV7-2 to TRBJ2-3, with 11 positions matching TRBD2. J was trimmed by 3 bases and V by 1 base; bases with no gene match: 6. Germline loops: CDR1 SGHTA, CDR2 FQGNSA. This CDR3 region has 17 residues. DNA for the CDR3: TGTGCCAGCAGCTTAGTGGTAGCGGGAGGGCCAACAGATACGCAGTATTTT. Protein: CASSLVVAGGPTDTQYF.

The chain combines TRBV7-2 with TRBJ1-2; no clear D gene. The germline V and J ends were trimmed by 1 base and 4 bases, with 13 bases remaining between them. The CDR3 totals 15 residues. CDR1 and CDR2 from the germline V gene are SGHTA and FQGNSA. CDR3 sequence reads: CASSLVFSGTYGYTF. CDR3 coding DNA: TGTGCCAGCAGCTTAGTCTTCAGCGGAACCTATGGCTACACCTTC.